The rows below give T cell receptor beta chains drawn from one sample of a study of metastatic and nonmetastatic thyroid tumors. TCRdb called clones again from the PCR reads with MiXCR. The sample lists several thousand clones, approximately 18% seen once, with about 23% in the top ten. The sample comprised adjacent normal tissue. The origin of the receptors is a male donor with papillary thyroid cancer or a benign thyroid nodule (not recorded which). Some clones in this sample may be carry-over from other donors' samples. Each CDR3 is given with its conserved first and last residue. The D gene is left open where the match is weak. A row's size may be missing; if present it is once, few, many or a size class.

NA	NA	TRBV20-1	TRBJ2-3	CSARHMGESTDTQYF	TGCAGTGCTAGGCATATGGGTGAGAGCACAGATACGCAGTATTTT
TRBD1	few	TRBV6-1	TRBJ1-2	CASSAQGGADGYTF	TGTGCCAGCAGCGCCCAGGGGGGAGCGGATGGCTACACCTTC
NA	few	TRBV6-1	TRBJ2-3	CASSTTDTQYF	TGTGCCAGCAGTACGACAGATACGCAGTATTTT
NA	NA	TRBV3-1	TRBJ2-2	CASSQRVGELFF	TGTGCCAGCAGCCAAAGGGTCGGGGAGCTGTTTTTT
TRBD1	few	TRBV9	TRBJ2-1	CASSVGGQGTYNEQFF	TGTGCCAGCAGCGTAGGAGGACAGGGGACCTACAATGAGCAGTTCTTC
NA	medium-sized	TRBV28	TRBJ1-4	CALQGATNEKLFF	TGTGCCCTTCAGGGCGCAACTAATGAAAAACTGTTTTTT
TRBD1	many	TRBV20-1	TRBJ2-3	CSTDRGDSTDTQYF	TGCAGTACGGACAGGGGGGACTCCACAGATACGCAGTATTTT
NA	NA	TRBV6-6	TRBJ2-7	CASSYSVGAEQYF	TGTGCCAGCAGTTACTCGGTGGGGGCCGAGCAGTACTTC
NA	few	TRBV12-3/TRBV12-4	TRBJ2-7	CASSLRPYEQYF	TGTGCCAGCAGTTTAAGACCCTACGAGCAGTACTTC
NA	medium-sized	TRBV7-2	TRBJ2-3	CASSSNTDTQYF	TGTGCCAGCAGCTCAAACACAGATACGCAGTATTTT
TRBD1	NA	TRBV7-3	TRBJ2-1	CASSLRQGLYNEQFF	TGTGCCAGCAGCCTCCGACAGGGGTTGTACAATGAGCAGTTCTTC
TRBD1	medium-sized	TRBV6-1	TRBJ2-7	CASTPRQGARDEQYF	TGTGCCAGCACACCTAGACAGGGGGCTCGGGACGAGCAGTACTTC
TRBD1	NA	TRBV6-1	TRBJ2-1	CASRLSTGFNEQFF	TGTGCCAGCAGACTTTCGACAGGGTTCAATGAGCAGTTCTTC
NA	NA	TRBV6-5	TRBJ2-2	CASSYSTSLQGELFF	TGTGCCAGCAGTTACTCGACTTCGCTACAGGGGGAGCTGTTTTTT
NA	few	TRBV6-2/TRBV6-3	TRBJ2-1	CASSTRIPGQLVSYNEQFF	TGTGCCAGCAGTACCCGGATACCCGGACAGCTTGTCTCCTACAATGAGCAGTTCTTC
NA	NA	TRBV20-1	TRBJ1-5	CSAGGTASNQPQHF	TGCAGTGCTGGAGGTACAGCGAGCAATCAGCCCCAGCATTTT
NA	few	TRBV6-1	TRBJ1-4	CASSEGQSQNEKLFF	TGTGCCAGCAGTGAAGGACAGAGCCAAAATGAAAAACTGTTTTTT
TRBD2	NA	TRBV6-5	TRBJ2-7	CASSYRRERSYEQYF	TGTGCCAGCAGTTACCGGCGGGAGCGCTCCTACGAGCAGTACTTC
NA	many	TRBV5-6	TRBJ2-3	CASSLASTVSTDTQYF	TGTGCCAGCAGCTTGGCCTCGACCGTCAGCACAGATACGCAGTATTTT
NA	NA	TRBV12-3/TRBV12-4	TRBJ1-6	CASSLTTTTLHF	TGTGCCAGCAGTTTAACAACAACAACCCTCCACTTT
NA	few	TRBV5-1	TRBJ2-3	CASSYRTDTQYF	TGCGCCAGCAGCTACCGCACAGATACGCAGTATTTT
NA	NA	TRBV2	TRBJ2-2	CASRAINTGELFF	TGTGCCAGCAGGGCTATTAACACCGGAGAGCTGTTTTTT
TRBD2	NA	TRBV11-2	TRBJ2-7	CASSFPNQAGAYEQYF	TGTGCCAGCAGCTTCCCGAATCAAGCGGGGGCCTACGAGCAGTACTTC
NA	NA	TRBV7-8	TRBJ1-5	CASSSAGPNQPQHF	TGTGCCAGCAGCTCTGCAGGTCCCAATCAGCCCCAGCATTTT
TRBD2	many	TRBV4-1	TRBJ2-2	CASSQGVTSGGARSGELFF	TGCGCCAGCAGCCAAGGGGTCACTAGCGGGGGGGCGAGGTCGGGGGAGCTGTTTTTT